This T cell receptor (beta chain) is drawn from a study of regulatory and conventional T cells in RAG deficiency. Overall study results and limits: RAG-deficient patients showed markedly lower Shannon entropy and higher Simpson indices than control T-cell subsets. Omenn patients showed >85% Treg-Tconv overlap and shorter CDR3 lengths.

The CDR3 runs 16 residues. V was shortened by 1 base and J by 2 bases, with 11 bases between the two germline ends. The germline V gene encodes CDR1 SGHVS and CDR2 FQNEAQ. Of note for this clone: The target antigen is unknown.

Clones were read by immunoSEQ multiplex PCR, and TCRdb kept only the in-frame ones, dropping some. The sample has about 30,000 clones, 90% seen once. The same sample was also studied in work on regulatory T cells. As that report states: The primer mix had 52 TRBV and 13 TRBJ primers.

Sequenced input: CD8+ T cells sorted from blood. The clonotype comes from a human donor in good health. The J gene is TRBJ1-4, the V gene TRBV7-8; D remains ambiguous. CDR3 sequence (DNA): TGTGCCAGCAGCTTAGTTTTGGCCCAGACTAATGAAAAACTGTTTTTT. It codes for CASSLVLAQTNEKLFF.